The 15 T cell receptor beta chains in this list originate from one sample, sequenced in a study of human T cells and chemical hapten exposure. Stated time point: patch test 1, 2 weeks after DPC sensitization. This sample's treatment: therapeutic diphenylcyclopropenone sensitization with weekly scalp DPC. Using its own MiXCR run on the RACE reads, TCRdb lists one record per CDR3 protein. The table lists some 190,000 distinct CDR3 sequences, more than 20% of them singletons. The sequences come from whole blood, collected in connection with sensitization to the hapten diphenylcyclopropenone (DPC). The receptors originated from a woman aged 45-59 years with alopecia areata. Some clones in this sample may be carry-over from other donors' samples.

This clonotype was detected once. V usage is TRBV7-9 and J usage is TRBJ2-2, with D hard to call. CDR1 SEHNR and CDR2 FQNEAQ come from the germline V gene (reference sequence). Between the trimmed V and J ends, which lost 3 bases and 0 bases, there was a span of 8 bases. This CDR3 region has 15 residues. The CDR3 reads CASSFVGSNTGELFF. The CDR3 DNA sequence: TGTGCCAGCAGCTTTGTGGGTTCGAACACCGGGGAGCTGTTTTTT.

The sample holds a few counts of this clonotype. CDR3 sequence (DNA): TGTGCCAGCTCATCTACAACTAGCGGGAGCTTGAATGAGCAGTTCTTC. It encodes CASSSTTSGSLNEQFF. The gene calls are TRBV18 and TRBJ2-1; 11 bases line up with TRBD2. The germline V gene has CDR1 KGHSH and CDR2 LQKENI. J gave up 7 bases and V 5 bases, and 10 bases lay outside the gene matches. This CDR3 is 16 amino acids long.

V usage is TRBV20-1 and J usage is TRBJ2-5; no reliable D call. Per the germline V gene, CDR1 is DFQATT and CDR2 is SNEGSKA (reference sequence). The V gene lost 2 bases and the J gene lost 1 base, with 5 bases spanning the gap. The CDR3 sequence is 12 residues long. CDR3 amino acids: CSARHSQETQYF. As DNA, the CDR3 is TGCAGTGCTAGACACAGCCAAGAGACCCAGTACTTC.

The sample holds many counts of this clonotype. The rearrangement joins TRBV21-1 to TRBJ1-1; the table's D call TRBD1 went unverified against the DNA. TRBV21-1 is given as a pseudogene. CDR3 length: 15 amino acids. The CDR3 loop reads CASSEITGTNTEAFF. CDR3 bases: TGTGCCAGCAGCGAAATAACAGGGACGAACACTGAAGCTTTCTTT.

In this sample, this clonotype turned up a few times. J is TRBJ2-4 and V is TRBV6-2 or TRBV6-3; D unclear. The germline CDR1 and CDR2 sequences are MNHEY and SVGEGT. CDR3 length: 13 residues. Trimming shortened V by 5 bases and J by 0 bases, and 5 bases separated the two germline ends. CDR3 DNA sequence: TGTGCCAGCAGTACGGGAGCCAAAAACATTCAGTACTTC. This translates into CASSTGAKNIQYF.

This chain uses TRBV2 with TRBJ2-5; D tentatively reads TRBD1 or TRBD2 (6 bases each). Germline values: CDR1 SNHLY, CDR2 FYNNEI. CDR3 size: 14 residues. Trimming took off 4 bases at V and 5 bases at J, with 14 bases between the two ends. The CDR3 here is CASSVRVGGETQYF. The CDR3 DNA follows: TGTGCCAGCAGTGTCAGGGTGGGGGGCGAGACCCAGTACTTC. The full variable domain, with the rest looked up from reference TRBV2 and TRBJ2-5, is EPEVTQTPSHQVTQMGQEVILRCVPISNHLYFYWYRQILGQKVEFLVSFYNNEISEKSEIFDDQFSVERPDGSNFTLKIRSTKLEDSAMYFCASSVRVGGETQYFGPGTRLLVL.

This clonotype turned up a few times. This chain uses TRBV20-1 with TRBJ2-1; a possible D gene is TRBD2 (6 bases). Germline V gene lookup returns CDR1 DFQATT and CDR2 SNEGSKA (reference sequence). V was pared by 6 bases and J by 4 bases, with 19 bases between. The CDR3 is 15 amino acids. CDR3 nucleotide sequence: TGCAGTGCCCTAGTACTAGCCGACGAATACAATGAGCAGTTCTTC. Amino acids: CSALVLADEYNEQFF.

This clonotype came up a few times. The rearrangement uses TRBV7-9 and TRBJ2-2, with 12 bases aligning to TRBD2. Trimming removed 4 bases from V and 11 bases from J; junction bases left unmatched: 11. CDR1 is SEHNR and CDR2 is FQNEAQ in the germline V gene (reference sequence). CDR3 length equals 16 residues. CDR3 loop: CASSSMGLAGFGELFF. The CDR3, as DNA: TGTGCCAGCAGCTCGATGGGACTAGCGGGTTTCGGAGAGCTGTTTTTT.

This clonotype was counted only a few times. The chain employs TRBV7-8 and TRBJ1-1, with 7 bases lining up with TRBD1. Trimming cost V 3 bases and J 2 bases; bases outside gene matches: 3. This CDR3 has 14 amino acids. The V gene's germline CDR1 is SGHVS and CDR2 FQNEAQ. The CDR3: CASSLTGLNTEAFF. The CDR3, as DNA: TGTGCCAGCAGCTTGACAGGGTTAAACACTGAAGCTTTCTTT.

This clonotype was detected a few times. The CDR3 DNA is TGTGCCAGCAGCCCGACGGGACAGAGAAACACCATATATTTT. Encoded protein: CASSPTGQRNTIYF. The chain links TRBV5-6 to TRBJ1-3, with 7 nucleotides matching TRBD1. The CDR3 length is 14 residues. From germline, CDR1 is SGHDT and CDR2 YYEEEE. The trim removed 4 bases at V and 5 bases at J, leaving 6 bases unmatched.

This sequence joins TRBV28 and TRBJ2-2; the match to TRBD1 covers 8 bases. V shed 4 bases, J shed 6 bases, and the junction held 7 bases outside the gene matches. Germline CDR1 reads MDHEN; CDR2 reads SYDVKM. The CDR3 is made up of 15 amino acids. The DNA for the CDR3 is TGTGCCAGCAGTTACCAGGGGGCGCGGGCCGGGGAGCTGTTTTTT. It translates to CASSYQGARAGELFF.

This clonotype came up once. V gene TRBV29-1 combines with J gene TRBJ2-1, with D unresolved. In germline, CDR1 is SQVTM, CDR2 ANQGSEA. Between the trimmed V and J ends, which lost 4 bases and 3 bases, there was a span of 7 bases. The CDR3 is 12 amino acids. DNA of the CDR3: TGCAGCGTTGTGTCCAGCTACAATGAGCAGTTCTTC. Protein sequence: CSVVSSYNEQFF.

V gene TRBV7-2 combines with J gene TRBJ2-1; no clear D gene. V was shortened by 2 bases and J by 7 bases, with 9 bases between the two germline ends. The length of the CDR3 is 13 residues. The V gene's germline CDR1 is SGHTA and CDR2 FQGNSA. The DNA for the CDR3 is TGTGCCAGCAGCTTATTTGCCGTAAATGAGCAGTTCTTC. It codes for CASSLFAVNEQFF.

This clonotype was counted ten times or more. The chain combines TRBV20-1 with TRBJ2-1, with 14 bases that match TRBD2. Germline V gene sequence: CDR1 DFQATT, CDR2 SNEGSKA (reference sequence). The trim removed 0 bases at V and 10 bases at J, leaving 5 bases unmatched. The CDR3 totals 15 residues. In DNA, the CDR3 is TGCAGTGCTAGAGAGGGACTAGCGGGAGCGGAGGAGCAGTTCTTC. It translates to CSAREGLAGAEEQFF.

V gene TRBV30 combines with J gene TRBJ2-7; unclear D gene. From germline, CDR1 is GTSNPN and CDR2 SVGIG (reference sequence). Trimming stripped 7 bases from V and 3 bases from J, with 13 bases between. The CDR3 contains 12 residues. CDR3 nucleotide sequence: TGTGCCTATGTCCAGGTTAACTACGAGCAGTACTTC. Its protein product is CAYVQVNYEQYF.